This TCR beta chain originates from a study of metastatic and nonmetastatic thyroid tumors. Overall study context: Across blood and tumor or nodule tissue, repertoires from malignant and benign thyroid patients were compared with one another. Study-wide results and caveats: Benign nodules were reported to have significantly lower TCR beta diversity than malignant thyroid tumors, in blood and tumor.

This clone came up many times. Its specificity is unknown. Trimming left V 6 bases short and J 0 bases short, with 12 bases between. The germline gives CDR1 DFQATT, CDR2 SNEGSKA (reference sequence). The CDR3 extends over 15 amino acids. As processed by the authors: A papillary thyroid cancer distant-metastasis classifier was built from CDR3 differences across clinicopathological groups. TCRdb re-clonotyped the PCR reads via MiXCR. TCRdb, not the original authors, processed these V and J calls. The top ten hold 8.8% of the sample, which has about 90,000 clones, about 9.1% seen once. Until they underwent thyroid surgery, no patient had received any treatment.

The sequence was obtained from a female donor with papillary thyroid cancer or a benign thyroid nodule (not recorded which). Some clones in this sample may be carry-over from other donors' samples. The chain recombines TRBV20-1 with TRBJ2-6; a possible D gene is TRBD1 (6 bases). Sequencing input: blood. Here the CDR3 DNA reads TGCAGTGCAATTCAGGGGAGCTCTGGGGCCAACGTCCTGACTTTC. Encoded protein: CSAIQGSSGANVLTF.